A selection of T cell receptor beta chains follows, all from one sample in a study of T cells in Graves' hyperthyroidism and ophthalmopathy. TCRdb itself ran the multiplex PCR reads through MiXCR, one entry per CDR3 protein. The sample consists of 250,000 to 300,000 distinct CDR3 sequences, 13% of them appearing once. Material for sequencing was blood. The receptors originated from a woman younger than 45 with Graves' hyperthyroidism that later progressed to Graves' ophthalmopathy. The CDR3 runs from the conserved cysteine through the conserved F or W. Each record gives: J gene, clone size, D gene, V gene, CDR3 protein, CDR3 DNA. A D gene is named only where the DNA matches it firmly. Clone size, where shown, is once, few, many, or a class for clones that have expanded.

TRBJ1-2,many,.,TRBV9,CASSVGLGYGYTF,TGTGCCAGCAGCGTAGGCCTTGGCTATGGCTACACCTTC
TRBJ2-5,many,.,TRBV4-2,CASSRERQETQYF,TGTGCCAGCAGCCGGGAGCGACAAGAGACCCAGTACTTC
TRBJ1-1,many,TRBD1,TRBV28,CASSPGQRNTEAFF,TGTGCCAGCAGTCCGGGACAGCGGAACACTGAAGCTTTCTTT
TRBJ1-1,once,.,TRBV19,CASKLIGRAAIGKAFF,TGTGCCAGCAAACTAATAGGGAGGGCAGCGATAGGGAAAGCTTTCTTT
TRBJ2-5,many,.,TRBV15,CATSRDNSGPRETQYF,TGTGCCACCAGCAGAGATAATTCAGGACCACGGGAGACCCAGTACTTC
TRBJ1-2,many,.,TRBV12-3/TRBV12-4,CASSEGRTGFYGYTF,TGTGCCAGCAGTGAGGGACGGACGGGCTTCTATGGCTACACCTTC
TRBJ2-1,.,.,TRBV11-2,CASSLVLSENEQFF,TGTGCCAGCAGCTTGGTTCTTAGCGAAAATGAGCAGTTCTTC
TRBJ2-1,.,.,TRBV2,CASRERGLSNEQFF,TGTGCCAGCAGGGAGCGCGGGCTGAGCAATGAGCAGTTCTTC
TRBJ2-1,many,TRBD2,TRBV19,CASSIWGSGSNEQFF,TGTGCCAGTAGCATCTGGGGGAGCGGGAGCAATGAGCAGTTCTTC
TRBJ1-5,.,.,TRBV19,CASSIDIGGSNQPQHF,TGTGCCAGTAGTATCGACATCGGGGGTAGCAATCAGCCCCAGCATTTT
TRBJ2-3,many,TRBD2,TRBV12-3/TRBV12-4,CASSRTSGTYTQYF,TGTGCCAGCAGTCGGACTAGCGGGACATATACGCAGTATTTT
TRBJ1-6,few,TRBD1,TRBV5-4,CASSWTTGVDSPLHF,TGTGCCAGCAGCTGGACGACAGGGGTTGACTCACCCCTCCACTTT
TRBJ1-4,many,.,TRBV15,CATSRDGGAGNEKLFF,TGTGCCACCAGCAGAGATGGGGGGGCAGGGAATGAAAAACTGTTTTTT
TRBJ2-1,few,.,TRBV9,CASSVGGGSSYNEQFF,TGTGCCAGCAGCGTAGGCGGCGGCAGCTCCTACAATGAGCAGTTCTTC
TRBJ2-2,many,.,TRBV2,CASMPGATGELFF,TGTGCCAGCATGCCGGGAGCCACCGGGGAGCTGTTTTTT
TRBJ2-1,many,TRBD2,TRBV12-3/TRBV12-4,CASSSFGLAELGEQFF,TGTGCCAGCAGTTCCTTTGGACTAGCGGAACTGGGTGAGCAGTTCTTC
TRBJ1-1,.,TRBD1,TRBV29-1,CSVEALTGAFF,TGCAGCGTTGAGGCCCTGACAGGGGCTTTCTTT
TRBJ2-7,many,TRBD1,TRBV28,CASSSYRDRVPYEQYF,TGTGCCAGCAGTTCCTACCGGGACAGGGTCCCCTACGAGCAGTACTTC
TRBJ2-4,few,TRBD1,TRBV9,CASSPTGGIQYF,TGTGCCAGCAGCCCCACAGGGGGCATTCAGTACTTC
TRBJ2-5,many,TRBD2,TRBV13,CASSEREDQETQYF,TGTGCCAGCAGCGAACGGGAGGATCAAGAGACCCAGTACTTC
TRBJ1-5,many,.,TRBV7-9,CASSSSNQGLSNQPQHF,TGTGCCAGCAGCTCGTCAAACCAGGGGCTTAGCAATCAGCCCCAGCATTTT
TRBJ2-1,many,.,TRBV7-8,CASSLSYYNEQFF,TGTGCCAGCAGCTTATCCTACTACAATGAGCAGTTCTTC
TRBJ2-1,many,.,TRBV24-1,CATSGSSVSYNEQFF,TGTGCCACCAGCGGTTCTAGCGTGTCCTACAATGAGCAGTTCTTC
TRBJ1-5,few,.,TRBV27,CASSLRWGQPQHF,TGTGCCAGCAGCCTAAGGTGGGGTCAGCCCCAGCATTTT
TRBJ2-7,many,.,TRBV4-1,CASSQGPPTTSSAYEQYF,TGCGCCAGCAGCCAAGGGCCGCCTACTACTAGCAGCGCTTACGAGCAGTACTTC
TRBJ2-7,few,.,TRBV4-2,CASSPLQVSYEQYF,TGTGCCAGCAGCCCCCTTCAGGTTTCCTACGAGCAGTACTTC
TRBJ1-5,many,TRBD1,TRBV27,CASSLWGTGGGQPQHF,TGTGCCAGCAGTTTATGGGGGACAGGCGGGGGTCAGCCCCAGCATTTT
TRBJ2-3,many,.,TRBV2,CASHPGTTSTDTQYF,TGTGCCAGTCATCCAGGGACCACTAGCACAGATACGCAGTATTTT
TRBJ1-4,many,.,TRBV7-2,CASSRTPTNEKLFF,TGTGCCAGCAGCCGTACCCCAACTAATGAAAAACTGTTTTTT
TRBJ2-2,many,.,TRBV5-1,CASSFRGADGELFF,TGCGCCAGCAGCTTCCGGGGGGCGGACGGGGAGCTGTTTTTT
TRBJ1-5,once,.,TRBV7-9,CASSLGPGENQPQHF,TGTGCCAGCAGCTTAGGACCGGGGGAAAATCAGCCCCAGCATTTT
TRBJ1-1,.,.,TRBV4-2,CASSQVTETGTEAFF,TGTGCCAGCAGCCAAGTTACCGAGACAGGCACTGAAGCTTTCTTT
TRBJ2-3,many,TRBD2,TRBV7-3,CASSQSRLAALRTDTQYF,TGTGCCAGCAGCCAGTCCCGGCTAGCGGCTCTCCGCACAGATACGCAGTATTTT
TRBJ2-3,few,.,TRBV29-1,CSVEEITSTDTQYF,TGCAGCGTTGAAGAGATTACTAGCACAGATACGCAGTATTTT
TRBJ2-7,many,.,TRBV11-1,CASSLVRPYEQYF,TGTGCCAGCAGCTTAGTTCGACCGTACGAGCAGTACTTC
TRBJ2-3,many,.,TRBV7-9,CASSFRGGTSTDTQYF,TGTGCCAGCAGCTTTCGAGGGGGAACTAGCACAGATACGCAGTATTTT
TRBJ1-3,few,.,TRBV2,CASTYRAYGNTIYF,TGTGCCAGCACCTACCGGGCCTATGGAAACACCATATATTTT
TRBJ2-7,many,TRBD2,TRBV3-1,CASSPRREEPYEQYF,TGTGCCAGCAGCCCACGGCGGGAGGAACCCTACGAGCAGTACTTC
TRBJ1-1,many,.,TRBV2,CASSGDDPEAFF,TGTGCCAGCAGCGGGGATGATCCTGAAGCTTTCTTT
TRBJ1-2,many,TRBD1,TRBV6-1,CASSDGDRVLGYTF,TGTGCCAGCAGTGACGGGGACAGGGTCTTAGGCTACACCTTC
TRBJ1-4,.,.,TRBV4-2,CASSQDLGPSEKLFF,TGTGCCAGCAGCCAGGATCTGGGACCGAGTGAAAAACTGTTTTTT
TRBJ2-7,many,.,TRBV10-3,CAISESGGRWVSYEQYF,TGTGCCATCAGTGAGAGCGGAGGGAGGTGGGTCTCCTACGAGCAGTACTTC
TRBJ2-3,.,.,TRBV7-3,CTSSLEGFADTQYF,TGTACCAGCAGCTTAGAGGGATTCGCAGATACGCAGTATTTT
TRBJ2-5,many,.,TRBV6-6,CASSYSGVETQYF,TGTGCCAGCAGTTACTCGGGGGTGGAGACCCAGTACTTC
TRBJ2-7,.,TRBD2,TRBV10-3,CAISESSGRIYEQYF,TGTGCCATCAGTGAGAGTAGCGGGAGGATCTACGAGCAGTACTTC
TRBJ2-7,many,TRBD2,TRBV7-3,CASSLGNPGGPSDEQYF,TGTGCCAGCAGCTTAGGCAACCCGGGAGGGCCATCGGACGAGCAGTACTTC
TRBJ2-3,many,TRBD2,TRBV24-1,CATSEVAGSTDTQYF,TGTGCCACCAGTGAGGTAGCGGGATCCACAGATACGCAGTATTTT
TRBJ1-1,.,.,TRBV7-6,CASSSFPSTEAFF,TGTGCCAGCAGCTCCTTCCCAAGCACTGAAGCTTTCTTT
TRBJ2-6,many,.,TRBV18,CASSEGSSGANVLTF,TGTGCCAGCTCTGAGGGGAGCTCTGGGGCCAACGTCCTGACTTTC
TRBJ1-1,many,TRBD1,TRBV12-3/TRBV12-4,CASLSLDRGENTEAFF,TGTGCCAGCTTGAGCCTTGACAGGGGGGAGAACACTGAAGCTTTCTTT
TRBJ2-1,many,TRBD2,TRBV6-5,CASSYSGGRSYNEQFF,TGTGCCAGCAGTTACTCCGGCGGGAGGTCTTACAATGAGCAGTTCTTC
TRBJ2-3,many,.,TRBV28,CASSRTLDTQYF,TGTGCCAGCAGCCGAACCTTAGATACGCAGTATTTT
TRBJ2-4,many,.,TRBV11-2,CASSLHLGAENIQYF,TGTGCCAGCAGCTTACATCTGGGGGCAGAAAACATTCAGTACTTC
TRBJ2-5,.,.,TRBV9,CASSVDEGGRDGDQETQYF,TGTGCCAGCAGCGTCGATGAAGGGGGGAGGGACGGGGACCAAGAGACCCAGTACTTC
TRBJ1-4,many,.,TRBV30,CAWSNILRGDGEKLFF,TGTGCCTGGAGCAATATACTCAGGGGTGATGGTGAAAAACTGTTTTTT
TRBJ2-7,many,TRBD1,TRBV3-1,CASSETGVDEQYF,TGTGCCAGCAGCGAGACAGGGGTGGACGAGCAGTACTTC
TRBJ2-6,few,.,TRBV7-6,CASSLSANSGANVLTF,TGTGCCAGCAGCTTATCCGCTAACTCTGGGGCCAACGTCCTGACTTTC